These 27 T cell receptor beta chains came from one sample sequenced in a study of cytomegalovirus exposure and HLA in healthy donors. The PCR contained 60 Vbeta and 13 Jbeta primers. Generated by immunoSEQ multiplex PCR, the TCRdb table keeps only in-frame clones and is missing some. The sample's table shows over 100,000 clones. Sequencing was carried out using PBMCs. The receptors come from a middle-aged woman in good health and CMV-seropositive.

V gene TRBV7-9 combines with J gene TRBJ2-3, with 8 bases fitting TRBD2. Germline V gene data show CDR1 as SEHNR and CDR2 as FQNEAQ (reference sequence). The CDR3 is 14 amino acids. V trimming: 0 bases; J trimming: 14 bases; junction bases outside the gene matches: 10. CDR3 sequence (DNA): TGTGCCAGCAGCTTAGCCCTAGGCGGGACTAGTTTGTATTTT. This encodes CASSLALGGTSLYF.

The chain joins TRBV6-5 to TRBJ2-7; maybe TRBD2 (5 bases). Germline CDR1 reads MNHEY; CDR2 reads SVGAGI. Trimming took off 0 bases at V and 6 bases at J, with 9 bases between the two ends. The length of the CDR3 is 13 residues. CDR3 sequence: CASSYSSGTEQYF. In DNA, the CDR3 is TGTGCCAGCAGTTACTCCTCGGGAACCGAGCAGTACTTC.

This rearrangement joins TRBV5-1 to TRBJ2-3, with TRBD1 as a possible D gene (5 bases). This CDR3 region has 16 residues. CDR1 and CDR2 (germline): SGHRS, YFSETQ. The ends were cut back, 0 bases at V and 7 bases at J, with 18 bases in the middle. Written as DNA, the CDR3 is TGCGCCAGCAGCTTGGAGGTCCTTATTGGGGCAAATACGCAGTATTTT. Amino acid sequence: CASSLEVLIGANTQYF.

The J gene is TRBJ2-5, the V gene TRBV4-3; TRBD2 agrees at 9 bases. Near its end, the DNA agrees better with TRBJ2-7, so the J call may be wrong. Germline CDR1 and CDR2: LGHNA and YSLEER. The CDR3 runs to 14 residues. CDR3 nucleotides: TGCGCCAGCAGCCCTATAGCGGGAGTTTACGAGCAGTACTTC. Its protein product is CASSPIAGVYEQYF.

The J gene is TRBJ2-2, the V gene TRBV27; 10 bases are a match to TRBD2. The germline V gene has CDR1 MNHEY and CDR2 SMNVEV (reference sequence). V dropped 6 bases and J dropped 3; count of bases not matched to a gene: 1. This CDR3 has 14 residues. The CDR3 reads CASRLAGYTGELFF. The CDR3 DNA sequence: TGTGCCAGCAGACTAGCGGGGTACACCGGGGAGCTGTTTTTT.

The genes are TRBV28 and TRBJ2-2; D is possibly TRBD2 (5 bases). The germline V gene has CDR1 MDHEN and CDR2 SYDVKM. The V end lost 6 bases, the J end lost 7 bases, and 9 bases lay between the germline ends. The CDR3 runs to 12 residues. CDR3 nucleotide sequence: TGTGCCAGCAGCCCTCGGGGCGGGGAGCTGTTTTTT. It codes for CASSPRGGELFF.

This sequence joins TRBV7-6 and TRBJ2-1, with 9 bases matching TRBD2. The V gene end was trimmed by 4 bases and the J gene end by 7 bases; junction bases not matched to a gene: 8. The CDR3 extends over 15 amino acids. Germline V gene lookup returns CDR1 SGHVS and CDR2 FNYEAQ. CDR3 bases: TGTGCCAGCAGCTCCCCGAGCGGGGGGAAGAATGAGCAGTTCTTC. Its translation: CASSSPSGGKNEQFF.

The V call is TRBV9, the J call TRBJ1-1, with TRBD1 as a possible D gene (5 bases). The germline V gene encodes CDR1 SGDLS and CDR2 YYNGEE. The CDR3 runs to 15 residues. V dropped 0 bases and J dropped 1 base, with 10 bases sitting between them. The DNA for the CDR3 is TGTGCCAGCAGCGTAGGGGGCTCACAGAACACTGAAGCTTTCTTT. It encodes CASSVGGSQNTEAFF.

V gene TRBV10-1 combines with J gene TRBJ2-7, with TRBD2 matching over 7 bases. V lost 6 bases to trimming and J lost 3 bases; unmatched junction nucleotides: 11. The CDR3 extends over 15 amino acids. Per germline, CDR1 WNHNN and CDR2 SYGVQD (reference sequence). The CDR3, as DNA: TGCGCCAGCAGCGCCGGGCCAGGGACTAACTACGAGCAGTACTTC. Its translation is CASSAGPGTNYEQYF.

For the CDR3, the DNA is TGTGCCAGCAGTTATTCCAGGGTCACTAATGAAAAACTGTTTTTT. This codes for CASSYSRVTNEKLFF. The J gene is TRBJ1-4, the V gene TRBV6-9, with D possibly matching TRBD1 (5 bases). With 0 bases removed from V and 2 bases from J, the gap between germline ends came to 7 bases. Germline CDR1 MNHGY, CDR2 SVAAGI. The CDR3 has 15 residues.

The chain uses TRBV19 and TRBJ2-1; maybe TRBD2 (6 bases). The CDR3 contains 13 residues. Per germline, CDR1 LNHDA and CDR2 SQIVND (reference sequence). V lost 8 bases, J lost 2 bases, and 10 bases lay in between. The CDR3 loop is CASATSPYNEQFF. The CDR3 DNA reads TGTGCCAGTGCTACTAGCCCCTACAATGAGCAGTTCTTC.

The DNA of the CDR3 is TGTGCCAGCAGTGAACTCAGCGGGAGATCCTACAATGAGCAGTTCTTC. It yields the protein CASSELSGRSYNEQFF. The chain links TRBV25-1 to TRBJ2-1; TRBD2 agrees at 8 bases. The V and J ends lost 2 bases and 1 base, in that order; junction bases with no gene match: 4. The CDR3 sequence is 16 residues long. Germline CDR1 MGHDK, CDR2 SYGVNS.

J is TRBJ2-5 and V is TRBV29-1; 7 bases are shared with TRBD2. Germline V gene lookup returns CDR1 SQVTM and CDR2 ANQGSEA. The CDR3 is 13 residues long. V dropped 2 bases and J dropped 5; count of bases not matched to a gene: 5. CDR3 in amino acids: CSVEPGREETQYF. The CDR3 DNA sequence: TGCAGCGTTGAACCAGGGCGGGAGGAGACCCAGTACTTC.

The chain recombines TRBV9 with TRBJ2-1; 8 nucleotides line up with TRBD1. J gave up 1 base and V 0 bases, and 9 bases lay outside the gene matches. The germline gives CDR1 SGDLS, CDR2 YYNGEE. This CDR3 contains 18 residues. The CDR3 coding sequence is TGTGCCAGCAGCGTAGCTACAGGGGGTCAGAAGTCCTACAATGAGCAGTTCTTC. Protein: CASSVATGGQKSYNEQFF.

The chain is built from TRBV4-3 and TRBJ1-2; D not certain. Trimming shortened V by 1 base and J by 1 base, and 10 bases separated the two germline ends. This CDR3 is built from 15 residues. Germline loops: CDR1 LGHNA, CDR2 YSLEER. This chain's CDR3 is CASSQGAAVNYGYTF. In DNA form, the CDR3 reads TGCGCCAGCAGCCAAGGGGCAGCCGTTAACTATGGCTACACCTTC.

The chain links TRBV19 to TRBJ2-7; possible D gene TRBD1, 6 bases. Between the trimmed V and J ends, which lost 4 bases and 3 bases, there was a span of 16 bases. The germline V gene encodes CDR1 LNHDA and CDR2 SQIVND (reference sequence). The CDR3 has 15 amino acids. This CDR3 reads CASSTDRSGLYEQYF. For the CDR3, the DNA is TGTGCCAGTAGTACCGACAGGAGCGGTCTCTACGAGCAGTACTTC.

The J gene is TRBJ2-7, the V gene TRBV5-6; 9 bases are shared with TRBD1. CDR3 size: 14 residues. Per the germline V gene, CDR1 is SGHDT and CDR2 is YYEEEE. The trim removed 7 bases at V and 5 bases at J, leaving 10 bases unmatched. The CDR3, as DNA: TGTGCCAGCTTCGGGACAGGGTTTCAACACGAGCAGTACTTC. It translates to CASFGTGFQHEQYF.

This chain joins TRBV6-5 and TRBJ2-2; 7 nucleotides line up with TRBD1. This CDR3 has 15 residues. Germline V CDR1 and CDR2: MNHEY, SVGAGI. Germline trimming cut 6 bases from V and 6 bases from J; bases unmatched to any gene: 10. The CDR3 DNA reads as TGTGCCAGCAGGGGTAGACAGGGTGGCTCCGGGGAGCTGTTTTTT. Translating it yields CASRGRQGGSGELFF.

The rearrangement joins TRBV28 to TRBJ1-5; D remains ambiguous. Trimming removed 3 bases at V and 4 bases at J, with 4 bases between. The length of the CDR3 is 12 residues. Germline CDR1 MDHEN, CDR2 SYDVKM. The CDR3 loop reads CASSFPNQPQHF. As DNA, the CDR3 is TGTGCCAGCAGTTTCCCGAATCAGCCCCAGCATTTT.

The chain carries TRBV9 and TRBJ2-7, with D possibly matching TRBD1 (5 bases). The germline V gene encodes CDR1 SGDLS and CDR2 YYNGEE. The CDR3 consists of 15 residues. V was cut by 0 bases and J by 1 base, with 11 bases left in between. This chain's CDR3 is CASSVGTGQSYEQYF. The CDR3 region has the DNA TGTGCCAGCAGCGTAGGAACAGGCCAGTCCTACGAGCAGTACTTC.

This CDR3 reads CASSLRGLSTEAFF. The CDR3 nucleotides read TGTGCCAGCAGTTTAAGAGGGTTGAGCACTGAAGCTTTCTTT. The J gene is TRBJ1-1, the V gene TRBV27; D remains unclear. The CDR3 covers 14 residues. V was cut by 2 bases and J by 4 bases, with 11 bases left in between. In germline, CDR1 is MNHEY, CDR2 SMNVEV (reference sequence).

The genes are TRBV6-5 and TRBJ2-7, with 7 bases aligning to TRBD2. CDR1 and CDR2 (germline): MNHEY, SVGAGI. The CDR3 runs 14 residues. Trimming at V came to 2 bases and at J to 3 bases, leaving 4 bases not matched to a gene. The CDR3, as DNA: TGTGCCAGCAGTTACGCGAGGGAGGGCTACGAGCAGTACTTC. Translation gives CASSYAREGYEQYF.

The chain uses TRBV7-9 and TRBJ1-2; D is unresolved. Deletions cut 5 bases from V and 12 bases from J, with 16 bases between. CDR1 is SEHNR, CDR2 FQNEAQ, per germline (reference sequence). This CDR3 has 12 residues. CDR3 nucleotides: TGTGCCAGCAGCCCTCGCGGGGTGAGAAACACCTTC. Translating gives CASSPRGVRNTF.

This sequence joins TRBV19 and TRBJ2-2; TRBD2 is a possible D gene (5 bases). Trimming took 6 bases from V and 6 from J, leaving 11 bases between them. Germline-derived CDR1 and CDR2 are LNHDA and SQIVND (reference sequence). CDR3 size: 13 residues. CDR3 protein: CASREGGAGELFF. The CDR3 bases are TGTGCCAGTAGAGAGGGCGGCGCCGGGGAGCTGTTTTTT.

The V call is TRBV13, the J call TRBJ2-1; 16 positions agree with TRBD2. Germline V lookup: CDR1 PRHDT, CDR2 FYEKMQ (reference sequence). J gave up 0 bases and V 3 bases, and 5 bases lay outside the gene matches. This CDR3 is 19 amino acids long. CDR3 sequence reads: CASSLPGLAGGSSYNEQFF. In nucleotides, the CDR3 is TGTGCCAGCAGCTTGCCGGGACTAGCGGGAGGGAGCTCCTACAATGAGCAGTTCTTC.

The chain joins TRBV19 to TRBJ2-7, with 12 positions matching TRBD2. The length of the CDR3 is 17 residues. Germline V gene lookup returns CDR1 LNHDA and CDR2 SQIVND (reference sequence). The J segment lost 7 bases and the V segment lost 5 bases, leaving 15 bases of the junction unmatched. The CDR3 sequence: CASSPTPLAGGQKEQYF. The DNA for the CDR3 is TGTGCCAGTAGTCCTACCCCCCTAGCGGGAGGGCAAAAAGAGCAGTACTTC.

This chain uses TRBV6-5 with TRBJ2-5, with 7 positions matching TRBD2. V lost 2 bases to trimming and J lost 11 bases; unmatched junction nucleotides: 17. Germline-derived CDR1 and CDR2 are MNHEY and SVGAGI. The CDR3 length is 16 residues. This chain's CDR3 is CASSYLSAGGAGEQYF. CDR3 DNA: TGTGCCAGCAGTTACCTGTCCGCCGGCGGGGCGGGGGAGCAGTACTTC.